Only a few counts were recorded for the clone carrying this TCR beta chain. The data belong to a study of regulatory T cells in long-lasting Graves disease. The overall study: Graves' patients, newly diagnosed, had taken antithyroid drugs under 3 months.

V was shortened by 2 bases and J by 4 bases, with 12 bases between the two germline ends. In germline, CDR1 is MNHEY, CDR2 SMNVEV (reference sequence). This CDR3 has 14 amino acids. Time point described: newly diagnosed GD, antithyroid drugs for less than 3 months. TCR sequences were obtained from RNA taken from PBMCs. The patients were drawn from one endocrinology department in Xi'an, China. Building of the TCR beta libraries involved iRepertoire HTBI primers and Arm-PCR of CDR3 regions. TCRdb processed the multiplex PCR reads anew with MiXCR; each CDR3 protein has one entry. The sample consists of hundreds of thousands of distinct CDR3 sequences, roughly 16% of them appearing once. This same sample was also taken into another study, of T cells in Graves' hyperthyroidism and ophthalmopathy. This second report adds: Graves' hyperthyroidism is called stable when ophthalmopathy does not progress within 18 months.

The sample consisted of peripheral blood mononuclear cells (PBMCs), taken at new diagnosis, from a patient treated with antithyroid drugs. This chain connects TRBV27 to TRBJ2-7, with D possibly being TRBD2 (5 bases). This TCR was recovered from a woman aged 40 to 65 with Graves disease. CDR3 DNA: TGTGCCAGCAGTTTAAGTTGGTCGGGGTACGAGCAGTACTTC. It specifies CASSLSWSGYEQYF.